The 2 T cell receptor beta chains in this list originate from one sample, sequenced in a study of T-cell reconstitution after alpha-beta-depleted transplantation in children. It was with unique molecular identifiers that the TCRbeta library was prepared. Via MiXCR, TCRdb re-called the PCR reads, giving one row per CDR3 protein. This repertoire shows about 140,000 distinct CDR3 sequences, roughly 8.8% found once; its top ten account for roughly 20%. The sample in question was PBMCs, mostly from graft donor cells, obtained 180 days after TCRalphabeta/CD19-depleted stem cell transplant. The receptors come from a female patient aged 2-9 years who had a stem cell transplant for congenital amegakaryocytic thrombocytopenia, so the T cells may come from the graft donor.

This clonotype was seen a handful of times. The rearrangement uses TRBV5-1 and TRBJ1-5; 8 bases map to TRBD1. Germline CDR1 and CDR2: SGHRS and YFSETQ. This CDR3 comprises 15 residues. V lost 1 base to trimming and J lost 6 bases; unmatched junction nucleotides: 6. Here the CDR3 reads CASSLTSGGIQPQHF. The CDR3 DNA sequence: TGCGCCAGCAGCTTGACCTCAGGGGGCATTCAGCCCCAGCATTTT.

The chain links TRBV25-1 to TRBJ2-7, with D maybe TRBD2 (6 bases). Looked up from germline, CDR1 is MGHDK and CDR2 is SYGVNS. V lost 0 bases and J lost 5, with 11 bases in between. The CDR3 consists of 14 residues. The DNA of the CDR3 is TGTGCCAGCAGTGAATACGGAGGGTACGACGAGCAGTACTTC. Translating it yields CASSEYGGYDEQYF.